These 16 T cell receptor beta chains were all obtained from the same sample, sequenced in a study of cytomegalovirus exposure and HLA in healthy donors. 13 Jbeta primers and 60 Vbeta primers were used for the PCR. Repertoires were generated with immunoSEQ multiplex PCR, while TCRdb's copy carries only in-frame clones and drops some. The table has roughly 100,000 clones, 79% seen once. The material sequenced was PBMCs. All receptors come from a man aged 45-60 years in good health and CMV-seropositive.

The chain employs TRBV2 and TRBJ1-1; no clear D gene. This CDR3 is 11 amino acids long. CDR1 is SNHLY, CDR2 FYNNEI, per germline. Trimming cost V 8 bases and J 3 bases, with 7 bases left between them. In DNA form, the CDR3 reads TGTGCCAGCCGCCGGGACACTGAAGCTTTCTTT. As protein: CASRRDTEAFF.

The chain couples TRBV11-2 to TRBJ1-2, with D possibly being TRBD1 (5 bases). Germline-derived CDR1 and CDR2 are SGHAT and FQNNGV. The V gene lost 2 bases and the J gene lost 4 bases, with 17 bases spanning the gap. This CDR3 region has 16 residues. CDR3 DNA: TGTGCCAGCAGCTTATCTGTAGGTGGACAAGGCTATGGCTACACCTTC. This gives the protein CASSLSVGGQGYGYTF.

The chain is built from TRBV25-1 and TRBJ1-1; tentatively, D is TRBD1 (6 bases). CDR1 MGHDK and CDR2 SYGVNS come from the germline V gene. V lost 3 bases and J lost 10, with 9 bases in between. The CDR3 has 11 residues. The CDR3 DNA is TGTGCCAGCAGTGAGTCAGGGGTAGCTTTCTTT. Its translation is CASSESGVAFF.

The V and J genes are TRBV30 and TRBJ2-6; D gene uncertain. The CDR3 has 15 amino acids. Germline V gene sequence: CDR1 GTSNPN, CDR2 SVGIG (reference sequence). Deletions cut 2 bases from V and 0 bases from J, with 8 bases between. The CDR3 bases are TGTGCCTGGAGTAGCGATTTCTCTGGGGCCAACGTCCTGACTTTC. Translating it yields CAWSSDFSGANVLTF.

This clone turned up a few times. The chain carries TRBV19 and TRBJ1-5, with 10 bases matching TRBD1. Germline V gives CDR1 LNHDA, CDR2 SQIVND (reference sequence). The V segment lost 9 bases and the J segment 0 bases; nucleotides outside the gene matches: 20. This CDR3 comprises 20 residues. The CDR3 reads CASTAYPGQGHRYSNQPQHF. As DNA, the CDR3 is TGTGCCAGCACTGCCTATCCGGGACAGGGGCATCGGTATAGCAATCAGCCCCAGCATTTT.

The chain is built from TRBV4-2 and TRBJ2-1; 14 positions match TRBD2. Looked up from germline, CDR1 is LGHNA and CDR2 is YNFKEQ. CDR3 length equals 16 residues. After removal of 1 base from V and 6 bases from J, the junction contained 2 bases not matched to a gene. CDR3 sequence: CASSQAGLAGGNEQFF. In nucleotides, the CDR3 is TGTGCCAGCAGCCAAGCAGGACTAGCGGGAGGCAATGAGCAGTTCTTC.

V usage is TRBV7-9 and J usage is TRBJ2-5; a possible D gene is TRBD2 (5 bases). The CDR3 sequence is 12 residues long. The V end was cut by 5 bases, the J end by 4 bases, with 8 bases between. The germline V gene has CDR1 SEHNR and CDR2 FQNEAQ (reference sequence). The CDR3 loop is CASSPSPETQYF. The CDR3 DNA sequence: TGTGCCAGCAGCCCTAGCCCAGAGACCCAGTACTTC.

V is TRBV7-6 and J is TRBJ2-7; D may be TRBD2 (5 bases). Trimming shortened V by 3 bases and J by 5 bases, and 11 bases separated the two germline ends. This CDR3 contains 13 residues. Germline V CDR1 and CDR2: SGHVS, FNYEAQ. The CDR3 here is CASSLTPGNEQYF. The DNA for the CDR3 is TGTGCCAGCAGCTTGACCCCGGGGAACGAGCAGTACTTC.

The CDR3 nucleotides are TGCAGCGTTGAAGTATCCCGATGGGGACTAGCGGGAGAATTTTACAATGAGCAGTTCTTC. Protein sequence: CSVEVSRWGLAGEFYNEQFF. The chain carries TRBV29-1 and TRBJ2-1; 14 nucleotides agree with TRBD2. Per germline, CDR1 SQVTM and CDR2 ANQGSEA. This CDR3 has 20 amino acids. V trimming: 1 base; J trimming: 4 bases; junction bases outside the gene matches: 15.

This clone came up once. CDR3 sequence: CASSIDRGTTGELFF. The DNA for the CDR3 is TGTGCCAGTAGTATAGACAGGGGCACCACCGGGGAGCTGTTTTTT. This rearrangement joins TRBV19 to TRBJ2-2; perhaps TRBD1 as D (6 bases). V was cut by 0 bases and J by 4 bases, with 9 bases left in between. The CDR3 loop spans 15 amino acids. Germline V CDR1 and CDR2: LNHDA, SQIVND (reference sequence). The whole variable domain, remainder taken from reference TRBV19 and TRBJ2-2, is DGGITQSPKYLFRKEGQNVTLSCEQNLNHDAMYWYRQDPGQGLRLIYYSQIVNDFQKGDIAEGYSVSREKKESFPLTVTSAQKNPTAFYLCASSIDRGTTGELFFGEGSRLTVL.

The chain recombines TRBV6-1 with TRBJ2-5; D perhaps matches TRBD2 (6 bases). The CDR3 covers 17 residues. The V end was cut by 1 base, the J end by 0 bases, with 15 bases between. The germline V gene has CDR1 MNHNS and CDR2 SASEGT. CDR3 region: CASSEGPLGGYQETQYF. The CDR3 nucleotides read TGTGCCAGCAGTGAAGGTCCTTTAGGAGGGTACCAAGAGACCCAGTACTTC.

The chain is built from TRBV18 and TRBJ2-2; 9 nucleotides agree with TRBD1. Germline-derived CDR1 and CDR2 are KGHSH and LQKENI. The CDR3 has 14 amino acids. V dropped 3 bases and J dropped 8; count of bases not matched to a gene: 4. The CDR3 protein is CASSPGQGIGELFF. DNA of the CDR3: TGTGCCAGCTCACCGGGACAGGGAATAGGGGAGCTGTTTTTT.

The rearrangement joins TRBV29-1 to TRBJ2-1; 14 positions agree with TRBD2. Trimming cost V 6 bases and J 7 bases; bases outside gene matches: 14. This CDR3 spans 17 amino acids. From germline, CDR1 is SQVTM and CDR2 ANQGSEA. The CDR3 DNA is TGCAGCGTATCCCCCTCACACGGACTAGCGGGAGGTAATGAGCAGTTCTTC. It codes for CSVSPSHGLAGGNEQFF.

The rearrangement joins TRBV28 to TRBJ2-7; 14 bases line up with TRBD2. Germline values: CDR1 MDHEN, CDR2 SYDVKM. The CDR3 consists of 16 residues. J lost 4 bases, V lost 6 bases, and 8 bases had no gene match. The CDR3 protein is CASSTTGTSGRYEQYF. CDR3 nucleotides: TGTGCCAGCAGCACCACCGGGACTAGCGGGAGATACGAGCAGTACTTC. Using reference TRBV28 and TRBJ2-7 for the parts outside the CDR3, the full variable domain is DVKVTQSSRYLVKRTGEKVFLECVQDMDHENMFWYRQDPGLGLRLIYFSYDVKMKEKGDIPEGYSVSREKKERFSLILESASTNQTSMYLCASSTTGTSGRYEQYFGPGTRLTVT.

The genes are TRBV11-2 and TRBJ2-5; 7 bases agree with TRBD1. The CDR3 consists of 15 residues. Germline V gene lookup returns CDR1 SGHAT and CDR2 FQNNGV. Unmatched junction bases numbered 6, after V lost 0 bases and J lost 5 bases. The CDR3 reads CASSLDLARGETQYF. CDR3 coding DNA: TGTGCCAGCAGCTTAGACCTCGCCAGGGGGGAGACCCAGTACTTC.

V and J are TRBV9 and TRBJ1-5, with D perhaps matching TRBD1 (6 bases). This CDR3 spans 14 amino acids. CDR1 and CDR2 (germline): SGDLS, YYNGEE. The V and J ends lost 0 bases and 5 bases respectively, with 9 bases between them. CDR3 loop: CASSVAAGDQPQHF. DNA of the CDR3: TGTGCCAGCAGCGTAGCGGCAGGGGATCAGCCCCAGCATTTT.